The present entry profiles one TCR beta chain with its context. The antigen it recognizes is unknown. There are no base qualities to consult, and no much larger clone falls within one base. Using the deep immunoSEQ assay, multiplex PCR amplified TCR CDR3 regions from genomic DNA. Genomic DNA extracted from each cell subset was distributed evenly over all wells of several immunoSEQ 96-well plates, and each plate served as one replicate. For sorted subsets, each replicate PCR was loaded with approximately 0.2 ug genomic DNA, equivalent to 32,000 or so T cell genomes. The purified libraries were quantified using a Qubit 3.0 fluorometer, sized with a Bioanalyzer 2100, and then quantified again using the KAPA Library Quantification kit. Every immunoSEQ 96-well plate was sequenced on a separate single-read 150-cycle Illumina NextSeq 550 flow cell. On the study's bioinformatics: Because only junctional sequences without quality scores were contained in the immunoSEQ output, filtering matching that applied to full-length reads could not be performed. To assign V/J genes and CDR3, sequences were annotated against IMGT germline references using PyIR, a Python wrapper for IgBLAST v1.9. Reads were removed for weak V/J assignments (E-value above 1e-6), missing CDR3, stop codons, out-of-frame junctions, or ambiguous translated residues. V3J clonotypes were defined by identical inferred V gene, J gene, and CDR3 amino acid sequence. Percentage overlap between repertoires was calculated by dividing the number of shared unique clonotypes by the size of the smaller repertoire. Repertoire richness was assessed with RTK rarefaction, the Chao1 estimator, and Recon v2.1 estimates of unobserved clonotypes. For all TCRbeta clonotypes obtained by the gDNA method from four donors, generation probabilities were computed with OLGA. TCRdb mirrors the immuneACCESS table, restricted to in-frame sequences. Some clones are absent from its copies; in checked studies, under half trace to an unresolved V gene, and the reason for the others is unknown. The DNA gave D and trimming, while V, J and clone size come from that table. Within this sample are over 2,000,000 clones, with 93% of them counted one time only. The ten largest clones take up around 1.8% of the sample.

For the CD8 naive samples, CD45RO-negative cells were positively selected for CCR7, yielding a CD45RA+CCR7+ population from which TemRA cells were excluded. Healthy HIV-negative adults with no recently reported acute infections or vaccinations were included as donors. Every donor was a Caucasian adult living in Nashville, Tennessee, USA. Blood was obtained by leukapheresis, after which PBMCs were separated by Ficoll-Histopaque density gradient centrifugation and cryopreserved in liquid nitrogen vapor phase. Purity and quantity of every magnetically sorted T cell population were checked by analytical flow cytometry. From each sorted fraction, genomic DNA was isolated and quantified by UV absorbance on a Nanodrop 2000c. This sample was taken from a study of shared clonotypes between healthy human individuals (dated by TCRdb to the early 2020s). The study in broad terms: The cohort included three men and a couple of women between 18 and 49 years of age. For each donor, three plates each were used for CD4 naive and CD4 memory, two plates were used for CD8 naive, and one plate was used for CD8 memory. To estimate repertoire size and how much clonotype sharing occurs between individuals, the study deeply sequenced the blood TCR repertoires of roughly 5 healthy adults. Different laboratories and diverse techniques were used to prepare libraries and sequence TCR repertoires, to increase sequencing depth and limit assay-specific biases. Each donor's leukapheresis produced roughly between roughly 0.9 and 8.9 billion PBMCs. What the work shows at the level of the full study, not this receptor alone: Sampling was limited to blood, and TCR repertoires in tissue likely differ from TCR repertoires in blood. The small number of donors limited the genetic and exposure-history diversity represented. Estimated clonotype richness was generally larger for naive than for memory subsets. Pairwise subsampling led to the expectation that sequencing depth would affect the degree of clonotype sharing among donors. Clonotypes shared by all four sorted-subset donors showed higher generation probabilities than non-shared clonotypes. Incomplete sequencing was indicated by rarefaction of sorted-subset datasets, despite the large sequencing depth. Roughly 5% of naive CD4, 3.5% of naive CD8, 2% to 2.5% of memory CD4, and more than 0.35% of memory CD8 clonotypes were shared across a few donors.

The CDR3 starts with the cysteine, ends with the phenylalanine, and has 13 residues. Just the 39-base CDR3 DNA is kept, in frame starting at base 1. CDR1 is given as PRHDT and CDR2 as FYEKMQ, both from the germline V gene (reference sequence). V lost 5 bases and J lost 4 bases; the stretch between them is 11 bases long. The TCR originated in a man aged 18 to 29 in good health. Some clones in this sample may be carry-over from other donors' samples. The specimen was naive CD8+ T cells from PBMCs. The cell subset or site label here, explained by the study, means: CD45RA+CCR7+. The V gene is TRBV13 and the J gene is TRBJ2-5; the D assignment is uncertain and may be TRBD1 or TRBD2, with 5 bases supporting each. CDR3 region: CASSQGVAETQYF. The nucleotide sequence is TGTGCCAGCAGCCAGGGAGTAGCAGAGACCCAGTACTTC.